These T cell receptor beta chains were read from a single sample in a study of T cell changes during pregnancy in multiple sclerosis. TCRdb keeps only in-frame clones here, not all; method: immunoSEQ multiplex PCR. The sample contains roughly 58,000 clones, over 80% of which appear only once. The material sequenced was CD4+ T cells from peripheral blood mononuclear cells, taken after pregnancy. The receptors derive from a female donor in good health, enrolled as a control in a pregnancy study. Each CDR3 is given with its conserved first and last residue. A D gene is named only where the DNA matches it firmly. Clone size is stated in some rows and not others, as once, few, many or a class when expanded.

>TRBV4-2|.|TRBD2|TRBJ2-1
TGTGCCAGCAGCCAAGATCGGGATATATGGCTAGCGGGGGCCAGCTCCTACAATGAGCAGTTCTTC
CASSQDRDIWLAGASSYNEQFF
>TRBV4-3|.|.|TRBJ1-1
TGCGCCAGCAGCCAAGAACAGGGTGAAGCTTTCTTT
CASSQEQGEAFF
>TRBV7-9|.|TRBD2|TRBJ2-3
TGTGCCAGCAGCTTAAGGCTAGCGGGGGCCACGCGAGATACGCAGTATTTT
CASSLRLAGATRDTQYF
>TRBV28|.|TRBD1|TRBJ1-2
TGTGCCAGCAGTTTGGACAGGGCCTATGGCTACACCTTC
CASSLDRAYGYTF
>TRBV7-2|.|.|TRBJ1-2
TGTGCCAGCAGCCCCCTCGGGGTAAACTATGGCTACACCTTC
CASSPLGVNYGYTF
>TRBV5-6|.|.|TRBJ2-7
TGTGCCAGCAGCTTCCGAGGTGGAGGGAATTGGCAGTACTTC
CASSFRGGGNWQYF
>TRBV6-6|.|.|TRBJ1-2
TGTGCCAGCACCGGACAGTATGGCTACACCTTC
CASTGQYGYTF
>TRBV6-1|once|.|TRBJ2-7
TGTGCCAGCGCCCCCGGGGGTCCCCAAAACGAGCAGTACTTC
CASAPGGPQNEQYF
>TRBV29-1|.|.|TRBJ2-6
TGCAGCGCGACCACAGTTTCAGGGGCCAACGTCCTGACTTTC
CSATTVSGANVLTF
>TRBV5-6|.|.|TRBJ1-6
TGTGCCAGCAGCTCGTTCAGAGGTTCACCCCTCCACTTT
CASSSFRGSPLHF
>TRBV28|.|.|TRBJ2-5
TGTGCCAGCAGTAGCCCACAGTTGGTCCAAGAGACCCAGTACTTC
CASSSPQLVQETQYF
>TRBV30|.|.|TRBJ2-7
TGTGCCTGGAGTGCGCAGTCCTACGAGCAGTACTTC
CAWSAQSYEQYF
>TRBV7-2|.|TRBD2|TRBJ2-7
TGTGCCAGCAGCTTAGTCGGGACTAGTACTCTCGAGCAGTACTTC
CASSLVGTSTLEQYF
>TRBV19|.|TRBD2|TRBJ2-1
TGTGCCAGTACCGCCAAGCGGGGGATCTTCGACAATGAGCAGTTCTTC
CASTAKRGIFDNEQFF